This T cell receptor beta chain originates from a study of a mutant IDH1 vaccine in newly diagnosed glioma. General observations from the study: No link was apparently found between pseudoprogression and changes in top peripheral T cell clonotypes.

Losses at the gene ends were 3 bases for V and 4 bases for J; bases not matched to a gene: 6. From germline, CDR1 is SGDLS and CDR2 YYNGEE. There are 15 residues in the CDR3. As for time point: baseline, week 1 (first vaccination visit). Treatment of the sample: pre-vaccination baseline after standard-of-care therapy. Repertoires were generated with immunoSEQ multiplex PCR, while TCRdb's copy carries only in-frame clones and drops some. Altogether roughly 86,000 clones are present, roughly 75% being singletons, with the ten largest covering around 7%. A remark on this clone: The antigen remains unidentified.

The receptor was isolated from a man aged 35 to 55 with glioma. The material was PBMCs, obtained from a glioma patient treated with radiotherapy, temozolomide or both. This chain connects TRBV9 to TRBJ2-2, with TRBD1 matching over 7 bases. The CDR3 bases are TGTGCCAGCAGCGCGACAGGGATGGGCACCGGGGAGCTGTTTTTT. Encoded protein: CASSATGMGTGELFF.